This record concerns one T cell receptor (beta chain) sequence. Germline CDR1 SGDLS, CDR2 YYNGEE. This CDR3 is 16 amino acids long. With 3 bases clipped from V and 4 bases from J, the junction kept 8 bases outside the gene matches. This entry is derived from a study of sequential checkpoint blockade in melanoma. Study overall: Arm A got nivolumab then ipilimumab; arm B the reverse, 1:1. After both sequences, patients received maintenance nivolumab.

Treatment of the sample: randomized to nivolumab then ipilimumab (arm A) or the reverse (arm B). DNA-damaging chemotherapy had not been given to any patient beforehand. From thawed PBMCs, live CD3+CD8+ cells negative for CD19 and CD56 were sorted. The protocol was immunoSEQ multiplex PCR, while the TCRdb copy is restricted to in-frame clones and leaves out a portion. There are around 18,000 clones in the sample; approximately 69% occur only once, and 18% lies in the top ten. J is TRBJ1-1 and V is TRBV9, with 11 bases that match TRBD1. The sequence was collected from a human donor with melanoma. The starting material was CD8+ T cells sorted from blood (inferred from file names), obtained from a patient given nivolumab and ipilimumab in sequence. The CDR3 loop is CASSDGRTGGVTEAFF. DNA for the CDR3: TGTGCCAGCAGCGACGGAAGGACAGGGGGCGTCACTGAAGCTTTCTTT. Full variable domain (remainder filled in from reference TRBV9 and TRBJ1-1): DSGVTQTPKHLITATGQRVTLRCSPRSGDLSVYWYQQSLDQGLQFLIQYYNGEERAKGNILERFSAQQFPDLHSELNLSSLELGDSALYFCASSDGRTGGVTEAFFGQGTRLTVV.